Presented here are 22 T cell receptor beta chains from one specimen sequenced in a study of neurological immune-mediated disorders. TCRdb used MiXCR to reprocess the 5' RACE reads, holding one entry per CDR3 protein. This sample has some 79,000 distinct CDR3 sequences, with 13% to 15% found just once. The sample taken for sequencing was PBMCs. Every receptor here comes from a woman aged 50 to 60 in good health.

This clonotype was detected ten times or more. The V call is TRBV5-1, the J call TRBJ2-7; 8 bases fit TRBD2. V was pared by 0 bases and J by 1 base, with 6 bases of the junction left unmatched. Germline V gene lookup returns CDR1 SGHRS and CDR2 YFSETQ. CDR3 size: 16 residues. CDR3 coding DNA: TGCGCCAGCAGCTTGGAAGTAGCGGGAACGTCCTACGAGCAGTACTTC. It is translated as CASSLEVAGTSYEQYF.

This clonotype was detected ten times or more. The CDR3 loop is CASSFAGPHNEQFF. CDR3 sequence (DNA): TGCGCCAGCAGCTTCGCGGGACCCCACAATGAGCAGTTCTTC. V gene TRBV5-1 combines with J gene TRBJ2-1, with D possibly TRBD2 on 6 matching bases. Germline values: CDR1 SGHRS, CDR2 YFSETQ. Trimming left V 2 bases short and J 5 bases short, with 11 bases between. The CDR3 extends over 14 amino acids. Together with reference TRBV5-1 and TRBJ2-1, the CDR3 gives the full variable domain: KAGVTQTPRYLIKTRGQQVTLSCSPISGHRSVSWYQQTPGQGLQFLFEYFSETQRNKGNFPGRFSGRQFSNSRSEMNVSTLELGDSALYLCASSFAGPHNEQFFGPGTRLTVL.

Concerning this clonotype itself: This clone may be a read error of a much larger clone one base away. The CDR3 spells CSVEKHTGELFF. In nucleotides, the CDR3 is TGCAGCGTAGAGAAGCACACCGGGGAGCTGTTTTTT. This chain connects TRBV29-1 to TRBJ2-2; D call uncertain. Trimming stripped 6 bases from V and 3 bases from J, with 8 bases between. Germline CDR1 is SQVTM and CDR2 is ANQGSEA. This CDR3 region has 12 residues.

This clonotype was counted between two and nine times. CDR3 protein: CAGGGETEAFF. CDR3 sequence (DNA): TGTGCCGGGGGGGGGGAAACTGAAGCTTTCTTT. The chain carries TRBV30 and TRBJ1-1; D possibly corresponds to TRBD1 (5 bases). V was pared by 8 bases and J by 5 bases, with 12 bases between. The germline CDR1 and CDR2 sequences are GTSNPN and SVGIG (reference sequence). The CDR3 runs 11 residues.

This clonotype was detected ten times or more. V usage is TRBV7-2 and J usage is TRBJ2-7, with 7 nucleotides matching TRBD1. Per the germline V gene, CDR1 is SGHTA and CDR2 is FQGNSA. J was trimmed by 3 bases and V by 5 bases; bases with no gene match: 7. The CDR3 extends over 14 amino acids. The CDR3 sequence: CASSRGTASYEQYF. The CDR3 DNA follows: TGTGCCAGCAGCCGAGGGACAGCTAGCTACGAGCAGTACTTC.

The DNA of the CDR3 is TGCAGTGCTTGGAGACAGGGAGGTCAGCCCCAGCATTTT. Encoded protein: CSAWRQGGQPQHF. This sequence joins TRBV20-1 and TRBJ1-5, with 7 bases aligning to TRBD1. Germline assignment: CDR1 DFQATT and CDR2 SNEGSKA (reference sequence). J was trimmed by 6 bases and V by 5 bases; bases with no gene match: 7. The CDR3 has 13 amino acids.

This clonotype was seen a handful of times. This sequence may be a read error, since a much larger clone differs from it by one base. This rearrangement joins TRBV18 to TRBJ1-1, with TRBD1 matching 8 bases. The CDR3 consists of 13 residues. Germline assignment: CDR1 KGHSH and CDR2 LQKENI. In DNA, the CDR3 is TGTGCCAGCTCACGACAGGGGAACATTGAAGCTTTCTTT. It codes for CASSRQGNIEAFF.

This chain uses TRBV12-3 or TRBV12-4 with TRBJ2-7; tentatively, D is TRBD1 (5 bases). The germline V and J ends were trimmed by 1 base and 2 bases, with 12 bases remaining between them. This CDR3 has 15 amino acids. This CDR3 is CASSLGGHPPYEQYF. The CDR3 DNA sequence: TGTGCCAGCAGTTTAGGGGGCCATCCACCCTACGAGCAGTACTTC.

This clonotype came up many times. The V and J genes are TRBV2 and TRBJ2-7; D remains ambiguous. V lost 7 bases, J lost 5 bases, and 12 bases lay in between. The CDR3 loop spans 12 amino acids. Germline V gives CDR1 SNHLY, CDR2 FYNNEI. DNA of the CDR3: TGTGCCAGCATGTTGGCGCGTGACGAGCAGTACTTC. Residues: CASMLARDEQYF.

This clonotype came up many times. The rearrangement uses TRBV28 and TRBJ2-7; TRBD1 agrees at 10 bases. This CDR3 spans 15 amino acids. V lost 6 bases, J lost 5 bases, and 10 bases stayed unmatched. Germline CDR1 is MDHEN and CDR2 is SYDVKM. The CDR3 sequence is CASSQGGQGGDEQYF. In DNA form, the CDR3 reads TGTGCCAGCAGCCAAGGTGGACAGGGGGGTGACGAGCAGTACTTC.

This clonotype was seen many times. V and J are TRBV5-4 and TRBJ2-3; D perhaps matches TRBD2 (5 bases). The CDR3 length is 14 residues. V lost 5 bases and J 2 bases, leaving 12 bases between the germline ends. Germline assignment: CDR1 SGHNT and CDR2 YYREEE (reference sequence). CDR3 bases: TGTGCCAGCAGGCTGACTACCAACACAGATACGCAGTATTTT. The encoded protein is CASRLTTNTDTQYF.

This clonotype was picked up many times. The chain has TRBV5-1 and TRBJ1-6, with D possibly TRBD1 on 6 matching bases. The CDR3 has 13 residues. Germline V gene data show CDR1 as SGHRS and CDR2 as YFSETQ. The V and J ends lost 5 bases and 3 bases respectively, with 6 bases between them. CDR3 bases: TGCGCCAGCAGGGACAGCTATAATTCACCCCTCCACTTT. Amino acids: CASRDSYNSPLHF.

The chain joins TRBV15 to TRBJ2-1, with 11 bases fitting TRBD2. After removal of 4 bases from V and 8 bases from J, the junction contained 7 bases not matched to a gene. Germline loops: CDR1 LNHNV, CDR2 YYDKDF (reference sequence). This CDR3 contains 15 residues. DNA of the CDR3: TGTGCCACCAGCAAACTAGCGGGAGAGACGGATGAGCAGTTCTTC. Translating gives CATSKLAGETDEQFF. Complete variable domain (other parts from reference TRBV15 and TRBJ2-1): DAMVIQNPRYQVTQFGKPVTLSCSQTLNHNVMYWYQQKSSQAPKLLFHYYDKDFNNEADTPDNFQSRRPNTSFCFLDIRSPGLGDTAMYLCATSKLAGETDEQFFGPGTRLTVL.

The CDR3 bases are TGCGCCAGCAGTTTGCAAAATGAGCAGTTCTTC. This translates into CASSLQNEQFF. The chain has TRBV5-1 and TRBJ2-1; D remains unclear. Between the trimmed V and J ends, which lost 5 bases and 7 bases, there was a span of 7 bases. The CDR3 consists of 11 residues. Germline V lookup: CDR1 SGHRS, CDR2 YFSETQ. Full variable domain (remainder filled in from reference TRBV5-1 and TRBJ2-1): KAGVTQTPRYLIKTRGQQVTLSCSPISGHRSVSWYQQTPGQGLQFLFEYFSETQRNKGNFPGRFSGRQFSNSRSEMNVSTLELGDSALYLCASSLQNEQFFGPGTRLTVL.

To note about this clonotype: This may be a read error, as it is one base from a much larger clone. CDR3 sequence: CANRAGTSGNNEQFF. For the CDR3, the DNA is TGTGCCAACAGGGCCGGGACTAGCGGGAACAATGAGCAGTTCTTC. The V and J genes are TRBV2 and TRBJ2-1; TRBD2 agrees at 13 bases. Germline V gene sequence: CDR1 SNHLY, CDR2 FYNNEI. The CDR3 has 15 amino acids. V trimming: 10 bases; J trimming: 5 bases; junction bases outside the gene matches: 8.

A note on this clonotype: An end of the junction differs from the germline gene, which may be a read error. The gene calls are TRBV7-7 and TRBJ2-2; possibly TRBD2 for D (5 bases). This CDR3 is 14 amino acids long. Germline lookup yields CDR1 SSHAT and CDR2 FNYEAQ (reference sequence). The DNA of the CDR3 is TGTGCTAGCAGCTTGAGGACGAACACCGGGGATCTGTTTTTT. It yields the protein CASSLRTNTGDLFF. Together with reference TRBV7-7 and TRBJ2-2, the CDR3 gives the full variable domain: GAGVSQSPRYKVTKRGQDVTLRCDPISSHATLYWYQQALGQGPEFLTYFNYEAQPDKSGLPSDRFSAERPEGSISTLTIQRTEQRDSAMYRCASSLRTNTGDLFFGEGSRLTVL.

This clonotype was detected many times. This chain links TRBV7-2 with TRBJ2-1; D call uncertain. CDR1 and CDR2 (germline): SGHTA, FQGNSA. The CDR3 is 15 amino acids. V was shortened by 3 bases and J by 7 bases, with 16 bases between the two germline ends. The CDR3 protein is CASSLGRPGGNEQFF. DNA of the CDR3: TGTGCCAGCAGCTTGGGCAGACCGGGTGGAAATGAGCAGTTCTTC.

This clonotype was seen at least ten times. This chain connects TRBV29-1 to TRBJ2-3; D uncertain. This CDR3 spans 14 amino acids. V shed 1 base and J shed 3 bases, with 11 bases lying between them. CDR1 and CDR2 (germline): SQVTM, ANQGSEA. CDR3 protein: CSVEAWAGTDTQYF. In DNA, the CDR3 is TGCAGCGTTGAAGCTTGGGCAGGAACAGATACGCAGTATTTT.

This clonotype was picked up many times. The chain employs TRBV5-1 and TRBJ2-5, with TRBD1 matching over 7 bases. The CDR3 has 14 residues. Trimming removed 4 bases from V and 4 bases from J; junction bases left unmatched: 7. From germline, CDR1 is SGHRS and CDR2 YFSETQ. CDR3 nucleotides: TGCGCCAGCAGCCCAGGGACAGTCTCAGAGACCCAGTACTTC. It yields the protein CASSPGTVSETQYF.

Ten or more counts support this clonotype. The chain recombines TRBV20-1 with TRBJ2-7, with D possibly matching TRBD2 (6 bases). The CDR3 has 14 residues. V gave up 5 bases and J gave up 1 base, with 15 bases separating them. Per the germline V gene, CDR1 is DFQATT and CDR2 is SNEGSKA (reference sequence). CDR3 DNA sequence: TGCAGTGCTGAAAGACTAGTCGGTTCCTACGAGCAGTACTTC. Amino acids: CSAERLVGSYEQYF.

To note about this clonotype: This may stem from a read error, because a much larger clone lies one nucleotide away. The rearrangement joins TRBV7-9 to TRBJ1-4; D is uncertain. Germline V gene sequence: CDR1 SEHNR, CDR2 FQNEAQ (reference sequence). The CDR3 length is 14 residues. CDR3 DNA: TGTGCCAACAGCCCGACTAATGACGATGAAAAACTGTTTTTT. Amino acids: CANSPTNDDEKLFF.

There are many counts of this clonotype. The chain uses TRBV5-1 and TRBJ1-1; D ambiguous. The ends were cut back, 0 bases at V and 4 bases at J, with 10 bases in the middle. The germline CDR1 and CDR2 sequences are SGHRS and YFSETQ. The CDR3 runs 14 residues. CDR3 DNA: TGCGCCAGCAGCTTGGCCCTCCGGAGCACTGAAGCTTTCTTT. This encodes CASSLALRSTEAFF.